Listed here are 21 T cell receptor beta chains from one sample, sequenced in a study of read filtering for tumor transcriptome and immune sequencing. Molecular barcoded adaptors covering alpha/delta and beta/gamma chains were used on roughly 400 ng RNA. TCRdb used MiXCR to reprocess the reads, holding one entry per CDR3 protein. This sample has around 130,000 distinct CDR3 sequences, with about 13% found just once. The source material was a population of CD138-negative cells sorted from bone marrow. The receptors here all came from a donor aged 40 or over with multiple myeloma.

This clonotype was detected ten times or more. The genes are TRBV19 and TRBJ2-1, with D maybe TRBD2 (6 bases). Germline V gene sequence: CDR1 LNHDA, CDR2 SQIVND (reference sequence). The V end was cut by 7 bases, the J end by 3 bases, with 13 bases between. The CDR3 covers 14 residues. CDR3 in amino acids: CASTLGGSYNEQFF. The CDR3 DNA reads as TGTGCCAGTACCCTCGGAGGGAGCTACAATGAGCAGTTCTTC. The whole variable domain, filled in from reference TRBV19 and TRBJ2-1, reads DGGITQSPKYLFRKEGQNVTLSCEQNLNHDAMYWYRQDPGQGLRLIYYSQIVNDFQKGDIAEGYSVSREKKESFPLTVTSAQKNPTAFYLCASTLGGSYNEQFFGPGTRLTVL.

In its sample, this clonotype was seen many times. The rearrangement joins TRBV5-1 to TRBJ2-5, with 8 positions matching TRBD2. CDR3 length: 14 amino acids. CDR1 and CDR2 from the germline V gene are SGHRS and YFSETQ. V shed 4 bases, J shed 5 bases, and the junction held 7 bases outside the gene matches. CDR3 bases: TGCGCCAGCAGCGGTAGCGGGAAATCGGAGACCCAGTACTTC. Translating it yields CASSGSGKSETQYF.

The chain is built from TRBV20-1 and TRBJ1-1; D is ambiguous. Germline V lookup: CDR1 DFQATT, CDR2 SNEGSKA (reference sequence). V was shortened by 3 bases and J by 1 base, with 9 bases between the two germline ends. The CDR3 contains 13 residues. As DNA, the CDR3 is TGCAGTGCTAGTGAAGGGAGGAACACTGAAGCTTTCTTT. It is translated as CSASEGRNTEAFF.

This clonotype was detected many times. The gene calls are TRBV18 and TRBJ2-1; weak D call: TRBD2 (6 bases). Trimming stripped 2 bases from V and 10 bases from J, with 15 bases between. This CDR3 spans 14 amino acids. Per the germline V gene, CDR1 is KGHSH and CDR2 is LQKENI. The CDR3 bases are TGTGCCAGCTCACCATTGGTGTTGAGCGGGGAGCAGTTCTTC. Residues: CASSPLVLSGEQFF.

Notes on this clonotype: A much more abundant neighbour one base away suggests this may be a read error. V gene TRBV5-6 combines with J gene TRBJ2-3, with TRBD1 matching 8 bases. The CDR3 extends over 13 amino acids. V lost 7 bases to trimming and J lost 11 bases; unmatched junction nucleotides: 12. Germline CDR1 is SGHDT and CDR2 is YYEEEE. The CDR3 region is CASGSRGQGGQYF. Written as DNA, the CDR3 is TGTGCCAGCGGGTCTAGAGGACAGGGCGGGCAGTATTTT.

This clonotype was counted many times. The gene calls are TRBV29-1 and TRBJ2-1; D uncertain. Germline V CDR1 and CDR2: SQVTM, ANQGSEA. The CDR3 spans 17 residues. V lost 0 bases and J 0 bases, leaving 15 bases between the germline ends. This CDR3 reads CSVEEAGRFYSYNEQFF. In DNA, the CDR3 is TGCAGCGTTGAAGAGGCCGGGCGGTTCTACTCCTACAATGAGCAGTTCTTC.

In regard to this clonotype: This could be a read error, since a much larger clone is one nucleotide away. J is TRBJ1-3 and V is TRBV20-1, with D unclear. Germline CDR1 is DFQATT and CDR2 is SNEGSKA (reference sequence). The CDR3 runs to 13 residues. The CDR3 bases are TGCAGTGCTCCCGGTATTGCGGGAAACACCACATATTTT. Translated, it gives CSAPGIAGNTTYF.

This clonotype was seen repeatedly, ten times or more. V and J are TRBV29-1 and TRBJ1-4; TRBD1 aligns across 10 bases. Trimming at V came to 0 bases and at J to 6 bases, leaving 7 bases not matched to a gene. Germline assignment: CDR1 SQVTM and CDR2 ANQGSEA. This CDR3 has 16 residues. The CDR3 nucleotides read TGCAGCGTTGAAGATCTCACCGGGACAGGGGATGAAAAACTGTTTTTT. Its translation: CSVEDLTGTGDEKLFF.

This clonotype was seen ten or more times. The V gene is TRBV3-1, the J gene TRBJ2-1, with D uncertain. The ends were cut back, 4 bases at V and 2 bases at J, with 6 bases in the middle. CDR1 is LGHDT and CDR2 is YNNKEL in the germline V gene (reference sequence). The CDR3 runs to 13 residues. DNA for the CDR3: TGTGCCAGCAGCCTTCGGGCCTACAATGAGCAGTTCTTC. It yields the protein CASSLRAYNEQFF.

This clonotype occurred a few times. Being one base from a much bigger clone, this may be a read error. The CDR3 end shows no conserved phenylalanine or tryptophan, and so a read error is likely. J is TRBJ2-1 and V is TRBV4-3, with D unclear. The CDR3 sequence is 13 residues long. V was clipped by 3 bases and J by 4 bases, with 7 bases between them. Germline lookup yields CDR1 LGHNA and CDR2 YSLEER. The CDR3 sequence is CASSQPGYNEQFL. DNA for the CDR3: TGCGCCAGCAGCCAGCCAGGATACAATGAGCAGTTCCTC.

A note on this clonotype: This could be a read error, since a much larger clone is one nucleotide away. The chain recombines TRBV6-6 with TRBJ1-2, with D unresolved. The CDR3 is made up of 13 amino acids. V was trimmed by 2 bases and J by 4 bases, leaving 8 bases between them. Germline CDR1 is MNHNY and CDR2 is SVGAGI (reference sequence). CDR3 DNA: TGTGCCAGCAGTTACCCCCAGCTCTATGGCTACACCTTC. Its translation: CASSYPQLYGYTF.

This clonotype has at least ten counts. The CDR3 is CASSTGGGGEQYF. The CDR3 nucleotides are TGCGCCAGCTCCACGGGGGGTGGCGGCGAGCAGTACTTC. The chain couples TRBV5-1 to TRBJ2-7, with 7 positions matching TRBD2. The CDR3 is 13 residues long. Germline-derived CDR1 and CDR2 are SGHRS and YFSETQ. Trimming removed 7 bases from V and 6 bases from J; junction bases left unmatched: 10.

This clonotype appeared many times. One junction end disagrees with the germline gene, perhaps due to a read error. The J gene is TRBJ2-1, the V gene TRBV5-1, with 7 bases that match TRBD2. Per germline, CDR1 SGHRS and CDR2 YFSETQ. The CDR3 contains 14 residues. The CDR3 loop reads CASSLGGSYNEQFF. DNA for the CDR3: TGTGCCAGCAGCTTGGGCGGGAGCTACAATGAGCAGTTCTTC.

This clonotype was observed many times. The chain uses TRBV6-5 and TRBJ2-2; TRBD1 might be the D (7 bases). Trimming took off 5 bases at V and 4 bases at J, with 14 bases between the two ends. In germline, CDR1 is MNHEY, CDR2 SVGAGI. The CDR3 covers 15 residues. The CDR3 region is CASSRQGLGTGELFF. CDR3 nucleotides: TGTGCCAGCAGTAGACAGGGACTTGGCACCGGGGAGCTGTTTTTT.

This clonotype was counted many times. The J gene is TRBJ2-2, the V gene TRBV2; 7 bases align to TRBD1. The CDR3 sequence is 15 residues long. CDR1 and CDR2 (germline): SNHLY, FYNNEI. V shed 6 bases and J 2 bases; nucleotides not matched to a gene: 6. CDR3 sequence (DNA): TGTGCCAGCAGATATCACAGGGGAAACACCGGGGAGCTGTTTTTT. Protein sequence: CASRYHRGNTGELFF.

The sample holds a few counts of this clonotype. The junction departs from germline at one end; a sequencing error may be responsible. The rearrangement links TRBV27 to TRBJ2-3, with D maybe TRBD2 (5 bases). This CDR3 has 16 amino acids. Germline assignment: CDR1 MNHEY and CDR2 SMNVEV (reference sequence). CDR3 sequence reads: CASKNYSRASTDTQCF. In nucleotides, the CDR3 is TGTGCCAGCAAGAACTACAGCCGTGCTAGCACAGATACGCAGTGTTTT.

This clonotype showed up many times. This chain connects TRBV6-5 to TRBJ2-7; D might be TRBD1 (6 bases). In germline, CDR1 is MNHEY, CDR2 SVGAGI. The CDR3 covers 15 residues. The ends were cut back, 5 bases at V and 6 bases at J, with 20 bases in the middle. DNA of the CDR3: TGTGCCAGCAGTCCAGACCCGGGACACCTTGGCGAGCAGTACTTC. As protein: CASSPDPGHLGEQYF.

At least ten counts were recorded for this clonotype. The V call is TRBV19, the J call TRBJ2-1; TRBD2 matches at 7 bases. The CDR3 consists of 13 residues. Losses at the gene ends were 2 bases for V and 7 bases for J; bases not matched to a gene: 2. Germline-derived CDR1 and CDR2 are LNHDA and SQIVND (reference sequence). DNA of the CDR3: TGTGCCAGTAGTATACTAGCGGATAATGAGCAGTTCTTC. As protein: CASSILADNEQFF.

This clonotype was found many times. The chain recombines TRBV7-8 with TRBJ1-5; D gene uncertain. Germline lookup yields CDR1 SGHVS and CDR2 FQNEAQ. Trimming removed 8 bases from V and 7 bases from J, with 15 bases in between. The CDR3 loop spans 13 amino acids. CDR3 bases: TGTGCCAGCCAAGGCATGATCGGACAGCCCCAGCATTTT. Translated: CASQGMIGQPQHF.

Note on this clonotype: Just one base apart from a much larger clone, this may be a read error. This chain uses TRBV7-9 with TRBJ1-1; D unresolved. V was trimmed by 1 base and J by 10 bases, leaving 13 bases between them. The CDR3 is 13 amino acids. Germline CDR1 SEHNR, CDR2 FQNEAQ (reference sequence). CDR3 in amino acids: CASSLGDSGGAFF. CDR3 coding DNA: TGTGCCAGCAGCTTAGGGGATTCGGGTGGAGCTTTCTTT.

This clonotype was seen only a few times. The genes are TRBV6-5 and TRBJ2-5; a weak D match, TRBD2 (5 bases). Germline V gene sequence: CDR1 MNHEY, CDR2 SVGAGI. Trimming pared 6 bases from V and 0 bases from J, leaving 8 bases between. CDR3 length: 13 amino acids. CDR3 residues: CASRKGDQETQYF. CDR3 coding DNA: TGTGCCAGCAGGAAGGGAGACCAAGAGACCCAGTACTTC.